The 22 T cell receptor beta chains in this list originate from one sample, sequenced in a study of cytomegalovirus exposure and HLA in healthy donors. The PCR contained 60 Vbeta and 13 Jbeta primers. Clones were sequenced by immunoSEQ multiplex PCR, and TCRdb holds only the in-frame ones, with some missing. This sample has about 130,000 clones, with over 75% found just once. Sequenced sample: PBMCs. The receptors were sampled from a man between 18 and 29 years old in good health and CMV-seropositive.

The V and J genes are TRBV7-9 and TRBJ2-2; possible D gene TRBD1, 5 bases. V was clipped by 6 bases and J by 6 bases, with 20 bases between them. The CDR3 totals 16 residues. The germline CDR1 and CDR2 sequences are SEHNR and FQNEAQ (reference sequence). CDR3 nucleotide sequence: TGTGCCAGCAGAAACTCTCCCTCAGGGCTTTCCGGGGAGCTGTTTTTT. Translated, it gives CASRNSPSGLSGELFF.

The V and J genes are TRBV7-8 and TRBJ1-6; the match to TRBD1 covers 8 bases. This CDR3 has 16 residues. V shed 3 bases, J shed 6 bases, and the junction held 7 bases outside the gene matches. The germline V gene encodes CDR1 SGHVS and CDR2 FQNEAQ. The CDR3 sequence: CASSLYRDRFNSPLHF. Here the CDR3 DNA reads TGTGCCAGCAGCTTGTACCGGGACAGGTTTAATTCACCCCTCCACTTT.

J is TRBJ2-5 and V is TRBV27; the match to TRBD2 covers 10 bases. J was trimmed by 3 bases and V by 2 bases; bases with no gene match: 9. This CDR3 has 17 residues. In germline, CDR1 is MNHEY, CDR2 SMNVEV (reference sequence). This chain's CDR3 is CASSLTASGGVEETQYF. As DNA, the CDR3 is TGTGCCAGCAGTTTAACTGCTAGCGGGGGAGTGGAAGAGACCCAGTACTTC.

The chain couples TRBV19 to TRBJ2-7, with TRBD2 as a possible D gene (6 bases). Per the germline V gene, CDR1 is LNHDA and CDR2 is SQIVND (reference sequence). The V gene lost 3 bases and the J gene lost 5 bases, with 14 bases spanning the gap. This CDR3 spans 14 amino acids. The CDR3 DNA reads as TGTGCCAGTAGTATCAAGGACTATCTCCACGAGCAGTACTTC. Its translation is CASSIKDYLHEQYF. Together with reference TRBV19 and TRBJ2-7, the CDR3 gives the full variable domain: DGGITQSPKYLFRKEGQNVTLSCEQNLNHDAMYWYRQDPGQGLRLIYYSQIVNDFQKGDIAEGYSVSREKKESFPLTVTSAQKNPTAFYLCASSIKDYLHEQYFGPGTRLTVT.

The rearrangement links TRBV10-3 to TRBJ2-3, with D possibly being TRBD2 (6 bases). V was clipped by 2 bases and J by 0 bases, with 18 bases between them. Germline-derived CDR1 and CDR2 are ENHRY and SYGVKD. The CDR3 runs 18 residues. CDR3 nucleotides: TGTGCCATCAGTGAGGGAGGGCTAGCGAAGACTAGCACAGATACGCAGTATTTT. Protein product: CAISEGGLAKTSTDTQYF.

The genes are TRBV30 and TRBJ1-6; D perhaps matches TRBD1 (6 bases). CDR1 is GTSNPN, CDR2 SVGIG, per germline (reference sequence). This CDR3 comprises 14 residues. V dropped 0 bases and J dropped 9 bases, with 12 bases sitting between them. This chain's CDR3 is CAWSVSGEGSPLHF. The CDR3 DNA reads TGTGCCTGGAGTGTCTCAGGGGAAGGTTCACCCCTCCACTTT.

Here the CDR3 DNA reads TGTGCCAGCAGCCCCAGGGCCTATAGCACAGATACGCAGTATTTT. Protein sequence: CASSPRAYSTDTQYF. This rearrangement joins TRBV14 to TRBJ2-3, with a tentative D call TRBD1 (5 bases). Trimming pared 4 bases from V and 0 bases from J, leaving 11 bases between. CDR3 size: 15 residues. The germline V gene encodes CDR1 SGHDN and CDR2 FVKESK.

A word on this clone: The same CDR3 can be traced to other DNA sequences in this sample. The genes are TRBV7-2 and TRBJ1-5; D unclear. V was clipped by 4 bases and J by 5 bases, with 9 bases between them. Per the germline V gene, CDR1 is SGHTA and CDR2 is FQGNSA. The CDR3 runs to 13 residues. The CDR3 nucleotides read TGTGCCAGCAGCTCAGGCCCCGATCAGCCCCAGCATTTT. It specifies CASSSGPDQPQHF.

The CDR3, as DNA: TGTGCCAGCAGTCCCCGGGCAAGGGGAGATACGCAGTATTTT. Its translation is CASSPRARGDTQYF. The V call is TRBV27, the J call TRBJ2-3; weak D call: TRBD1 (5 bases). CDR1 MNHEY and CDR2 SMNVEV come from the germline V gene (reference sequence). The CDR3 has 14 amino acids. V was clipped by 5 bases and J by 5 bases, with 14 bases between them.

The chain links TRBV7-2 to TRBJ2-1, with 7 bases fitting TRBD2. The ends lost 1 base at V and 7 bases at J; junction bases unmatched: 7. The CDR3 is 15 amino acids. Germline V gives CDR1 SGHTA, CDR2 FQGNSA. Written as DNA, the CDR3 is TGTGCCAGCAGCTTAGACCCGGGGGGAGGTAATGAGCAGTTCTTC. This encodes CASSLDPGGGNEQFF.

In this sample, this clone turned up many times. The rearrangement links TRBV6-1 to TRBJ1-2; 7 nucleotides line up with TRBD1. The J segment lost 2 bases and the V segment lost 4 bases, leaving 7 bases of the junction unmatched. The germline CDR1 and CDR2 sequences are MNHNS and SASEGT. This CDR3 has 15 amino acids. DNA for the CDR3: TGTGCCAGCAGTGTCCATACAGGGGACAACTATGGCTACACCTTC. Translation: CASSVHTGDNYGYTF.

This clone has a single count. The chain couples TRBV6-5 to TRBJ1-1, with D perhaps matching TRBD1 (6 bases). Looked up from germline, CDR1 is MNHEY and CDR2 is SVGAGI. This CDR3 has 14 amino acids. Trimming cost V 2 bases and J 4 bases, with 11 bases left between them. The DNA for the CDR3 is TGTGCCAGCAGTTACAACAGGGAGGGCACTGAAGCTTTCTTT. As protein: CASSYNREGTEAFF.

The CDR3 loop is CSVEERLSGETQYF. CDR3 bases: TGCAGCGTTGAAGAACGTCTTTCAGGGGAGACCCAGTACTTC. The chain has TRBV29-1 and TRBJ2-5; D is perhaps TRBD1 (5 bases). Trimming took off 0 bases at V and 5 bases at J, with 13 bases between the two ends. The CDR3 is 14 residues long. Germline CDR1 reads SQVTM; CDR2 reads ANQGSEA.

The V and J genes are TRBV30 and TRBJ1-4, with a possible D match to TRBD1 (5 bases). V shed 2 bases and J shed 3 bases, with 13 bases lying between them. This CDR3 contains 15 residues. The germline V gene encodes CDR1 GTSNPN and CDR2 SVGIG (reference sequence). CDR3 protein: CAWSSRRVPNEKLFF. The CDR3 bases are TGTGCCTGGAGTAGTCGCAGGGTTCCTAATGAAAAACTGTTTTTT.

This clone was picked up one time. The CDR3 sequence is CAWARTPGGFFF. In DNA, the CDR3 is TGTGCCTGGGCAAGGACACCAGGGGGGTTTTTCTTT. The chain joins TRBV30 to TRBJ1-1, with TRBD1 matching 7 bases. The germline gives CDR1 GTSNPN, CDR2 SVGIG (reference sequence). This CDR3 has 12 residues. V was pared by 5 bases and J by 13 bases, with 13 bases of the junction left unmatched.

The J gene is TRBJ2-7, the V gene TRBV4-3; 8 positions match TRBD1. The CDR3 covers 16 residues. V lost 4 bases to trimming and J lost 5 bases; unmatched junction nucleotides: 13. The germline V gene encodes CDR1 LGHNA and CDR2 YSLEER. The CDR3 nucleotides read TGCGCCAGCAGCCGATACCCAGGACAGGGATCGGACGAGCAGTACTTC. Protein: CASSRYPGQGSDEQYF.

The chain links TRBV27 to TRBJ2-3, with TRBD2 identical over 9 bases. CDR3 size: 16 residues. With 5 bases clipped from V and 0 bases from J, the junction kept 6 bases outside the gene matches. Germline V CDR1 and CDR2: MNHEY, SMNVEV (reference sequence). CDR3 sequence: CASSMTSGWSTDTQYF. The CDR3 nucleotides are TGTGCCAGCAGTATGACTAGCGGCTGGAGCACAGATACGCAGTATTTT.

Concerning this clone itself: A junction end diverges from the germline sequence, so it may reflect a read error. Other nucleotide sequences from this sample produce the same CDR3. The CDR3 DNA reads as TGTGCCAGTACTACGGCCGTCGGGGGTCGGGGCTACACCTTT. Translating gives CASTTAVGGRGYTF. The chain recombines TRBV19 with TRBJ1-2, with D maybe TRBD1 (5 bases). The CDR3 length is 14 residues. CDR1 and CDR2 (germline): LNHDA, SQIVND (reference sequence).

The V call is TRBV19, the J call TRBJ2-7; the D gene is possibly TRBD1 (6 bases). Germline CDR1 is LNHDA and CDR2 is SQIVND (reference sequence). V lost 6 bases to trimming and J lost 5 bases, with 14 bases between them. The CDR3 spans 13 residues. The CDR3 sequence: CASRGQWRDEQYF. The CDR3 region has the DNA TGTGCCAGTAGAGGACAGTGGCGGGACGAGCAGTACTTC.

This clone appeared once. The chain combines TRBV7-2 with TRBJ1-2; D remains ambiguous. V was shortened by 0 bases and J by 3 bases, with 8 bases between the two germline ends. Germline lookup yields CDR1 SGHTA and CDR2 FQGNSA. This CDR3 has 14 amino acids. CDR3 bases: TGTGCCAGCAGCTTAGCCTCTCGGGACTATGGCTACACCTTC. Translated: CASSLASRDYGYTF.

V gene TRBV7-9 combines with J gene TRBJ2-7, with D possibly TRBD1 on 6 matching bases. Trimming left V 2 bases short and J 6 bases short, with 8 bases between. The CDR3 is 12 residues long. The germline V gene encodes CDR1 SEHNR and CDR2 FQNEAQ (reference sequence). The CDR3 DNA follows: TGTGCCAGCAGCTTACAAGGGGGCGAGCAGTACTTC. It encodes CASSLQGGEQYF.

About this clone: Its ends do not fully match the called genes, so a read error is possible. Within the sample, other DNA sequences also encode this same CDR3. The V gene is TRBV7-2, the J gene TRBJ2-2; 7 bases are a match to TRBD1. Germline V gene data show CDR1 as SGHTA and CDR2 as FQGNSA. This CDR3 is 16 amino acids long. CDR3 protein: CASSPRQGMNTGELFF. The CDR3 DNA is TGTGCCAGCAGCCCACGACAGGGAATGAACACCGGGGAACTGTTTTTT.